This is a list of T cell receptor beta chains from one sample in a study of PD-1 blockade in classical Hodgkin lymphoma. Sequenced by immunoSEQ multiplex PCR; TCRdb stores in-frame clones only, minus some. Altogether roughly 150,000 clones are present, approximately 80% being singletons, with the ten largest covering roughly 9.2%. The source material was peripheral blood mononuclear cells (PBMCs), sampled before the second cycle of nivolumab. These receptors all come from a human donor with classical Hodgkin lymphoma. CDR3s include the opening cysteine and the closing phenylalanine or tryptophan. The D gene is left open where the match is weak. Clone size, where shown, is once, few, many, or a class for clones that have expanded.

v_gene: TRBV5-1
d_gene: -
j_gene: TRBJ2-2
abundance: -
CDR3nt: TGCGCCAGCAGCCCATTGCGCAGGGGAACCGGGGAGCTGTTTTTT
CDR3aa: CASSPLRRGTGELFF

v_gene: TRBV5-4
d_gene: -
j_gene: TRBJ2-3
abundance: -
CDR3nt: TGTGCCAGCAGCTTGTATGGACCGAACACAGATACGCAGTATTTT
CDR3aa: CASSLYGPNTDTQYF

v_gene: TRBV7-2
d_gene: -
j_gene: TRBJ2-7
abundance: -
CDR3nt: TGTGCCAGCAGCGCCGCCTACGAGCAGTACTTC
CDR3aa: CASSAAYEQYF

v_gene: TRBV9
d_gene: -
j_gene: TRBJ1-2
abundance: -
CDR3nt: TGTGCCAGCAGCCCGGACCGAGCTAACTATGGCTACACCTTC
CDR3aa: CASSPDRANYGYTF

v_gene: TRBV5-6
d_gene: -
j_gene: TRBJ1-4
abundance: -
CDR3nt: TGTGCCAGCAGCTTAATGGGTGGTGAAAAACTGTTTTTT
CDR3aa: CASSLMGGEKLFF

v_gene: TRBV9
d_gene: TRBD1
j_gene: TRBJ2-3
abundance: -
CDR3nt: TGTGCCAGCAGCGTATACAGGGGCGCGGAAGATACGCAGTATTTT
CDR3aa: CASSVYRGAEDTQYF

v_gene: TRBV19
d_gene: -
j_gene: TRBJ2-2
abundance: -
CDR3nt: TGTGCCAGTAGTGAGCCACGGGACAAAAGCACCGGGGAGCTGTTTTTT
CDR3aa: CASSEPRDKSTGELFF

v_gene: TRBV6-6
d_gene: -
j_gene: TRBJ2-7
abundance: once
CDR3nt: TGTGCCAGCAGTGGACGAACCGGGACTGTACTATACGAGCAGTACTTC
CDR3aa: CASSGRTGTVLYEQYF

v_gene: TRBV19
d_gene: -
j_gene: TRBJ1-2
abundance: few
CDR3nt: TGTGCCAGTAGTATTTCCCTCTATGGCTACACCTTC
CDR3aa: CASSISLYGYTF

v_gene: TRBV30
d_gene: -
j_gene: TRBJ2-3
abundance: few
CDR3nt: TGTGCCTGGAGTGTACGAGGTGGCACAGATACGCAGTATTTT
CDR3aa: CAWSVRGGTDTQYF

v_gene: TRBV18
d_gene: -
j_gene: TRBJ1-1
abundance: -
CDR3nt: TGTGCCAGCTCACCACCGTACAGTATGCCGGGCACTGAAGCTTTCTTT
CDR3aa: CASSPPYSMPGTEAFF

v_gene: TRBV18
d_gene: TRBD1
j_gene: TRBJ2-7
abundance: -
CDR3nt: TGTGCCAGCTCACTACGACAGGGAGCCTACGAGCAGTACTTC
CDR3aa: CASSLRQGAYEQYF

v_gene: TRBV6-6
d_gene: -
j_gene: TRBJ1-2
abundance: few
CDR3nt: TGTGCCAGCAGTTACTCGGGGGGCGAGAATGGCTACACCTTC
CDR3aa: CASSYSGGENGYTF

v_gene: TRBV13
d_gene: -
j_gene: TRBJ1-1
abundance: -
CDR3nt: TGTGCCAGCAGCCCGGGGTTTGGGACTGAAGCTTTCTTT
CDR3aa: CASSPGFGTEAFF

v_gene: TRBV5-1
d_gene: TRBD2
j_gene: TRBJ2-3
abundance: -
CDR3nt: TGCGCCAGCAGCTTGGGACTAGCGGGAGATACGCAGTATTTT
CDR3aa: CASSLGLAGDTQYF

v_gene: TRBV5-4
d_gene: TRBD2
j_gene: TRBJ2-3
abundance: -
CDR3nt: TGTGCCAGCAGCTTGTCCGGGGCCGCGGGGGGGGATACGCAGTATTTT
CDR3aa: CASSLSGAAGGDTQYF

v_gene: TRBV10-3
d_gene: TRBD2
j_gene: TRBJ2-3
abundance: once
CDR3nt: TGTGCCATCAAAGCCCGGGAGGGTGGCACAGATACGCAGTATTTT
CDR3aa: CAIKAREGGTDTQYF

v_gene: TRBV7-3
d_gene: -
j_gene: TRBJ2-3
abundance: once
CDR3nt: TGTGCCAGCAGCTTAATGGGTGGGGGCACAGATACGCAGTATTTT
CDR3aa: CASSLMGGGTDTQYF

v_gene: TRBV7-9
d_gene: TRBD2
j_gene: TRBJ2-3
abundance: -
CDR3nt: TGTGCCAGCAGCTCATTTGCGAGCGGGGGGGAGGATACGCAGTATTTT
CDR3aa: CASSSFASGGEDTQYF

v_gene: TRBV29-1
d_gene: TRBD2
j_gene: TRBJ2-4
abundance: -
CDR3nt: TGCAGCGTTCTCCCCAGGGCGGGAGACAAAAACATTCAGTACTTC
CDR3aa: CSVLPRAGDKNIQYF

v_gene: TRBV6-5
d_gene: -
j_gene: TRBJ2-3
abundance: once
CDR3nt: TGTGCCAGCAGTTACTCTCGATCGGGGGGCGGAGATACGCAGTATTTT
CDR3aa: CASSYSRSGGGDTQYF

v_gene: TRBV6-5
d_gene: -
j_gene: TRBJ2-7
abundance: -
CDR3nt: TGTGCCAGCAGCCTAACCCGGGACATCTCCTACGAGCAGTACTTC
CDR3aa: CASSLTRDISYEQYF

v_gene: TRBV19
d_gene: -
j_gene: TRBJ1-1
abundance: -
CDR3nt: TGTGCCAGTAGTGTGACAGCCGTGAACACTGAAGCTTTCTTT
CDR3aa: CASSVTAVNTEAFF

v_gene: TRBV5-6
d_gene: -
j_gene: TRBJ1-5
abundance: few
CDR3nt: TGTGCCAGCAGCTTGTCCCCCAATCAGCCCCAGCATTTT
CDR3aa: CASSLSPNQPQHF

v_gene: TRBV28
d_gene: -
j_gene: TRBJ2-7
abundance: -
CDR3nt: TGTGCCAGCAGTATAATTTACGAGCAGTACTTC
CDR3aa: CASSIIYEQYF

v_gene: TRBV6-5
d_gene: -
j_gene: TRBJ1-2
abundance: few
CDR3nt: TGTGCCAGCAGCACGACGGGGGGCGACTATGGCTACACCTTC
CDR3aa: CASSTTGGDYGYTF

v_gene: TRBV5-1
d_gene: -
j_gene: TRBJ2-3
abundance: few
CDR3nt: TGCGCCAGCGGCGCGGGAAGCACAGATACGCAGTATTTT
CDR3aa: CASGAGSTDTQYF

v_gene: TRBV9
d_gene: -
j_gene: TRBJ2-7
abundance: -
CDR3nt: TGTGCCAGCAGCGTAGGATGGGGCAGCTCCTACGAGCAGTACTTC
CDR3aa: CASSVGWGSSYEQYF

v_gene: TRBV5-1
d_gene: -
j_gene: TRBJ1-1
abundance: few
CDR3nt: TGCGCCAGCAGCTTGGGCGGGGGCAAGGGCACTGAAGCTTTCTTT
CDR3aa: CASSLGGGKGTEAFF

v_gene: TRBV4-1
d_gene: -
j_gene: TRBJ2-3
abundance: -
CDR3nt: TGCGCCAGCAGCCAAACTAGATCAGATACGCAGTATTTT
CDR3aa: CASSQTRSDTQYF

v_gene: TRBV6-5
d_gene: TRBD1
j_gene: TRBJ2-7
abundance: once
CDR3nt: TGTGCCAGCAGTCCCGGGACAGACGCCACCTACGAGCAGTACTTC
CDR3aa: CASSPGTDATYEQYF

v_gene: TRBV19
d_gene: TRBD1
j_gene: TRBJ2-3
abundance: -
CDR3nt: TGTGCCAGTAGTCTGGGACAGGGTGGGGCAGATACGCAGTATTTT
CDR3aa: CASSLGQGGADTQYF

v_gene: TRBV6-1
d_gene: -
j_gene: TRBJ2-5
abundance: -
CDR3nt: TGTGCCAGTTCCCAACAGGGTGGGGGTCAAGAGACCCAGTACTTC
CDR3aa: CASSQQGGGQETQYF

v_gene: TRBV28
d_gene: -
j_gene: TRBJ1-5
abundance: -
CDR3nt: TGTGCCAGCAGTGAGGGGGGGGATCAGCCCCAGCATTTT
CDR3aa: CASSEGGDQPQHF

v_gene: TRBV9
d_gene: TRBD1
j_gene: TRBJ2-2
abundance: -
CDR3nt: TGTGCCAGCAGCGCCGACAGGGCGGGCACCGGGGAGCTGTTTTTT
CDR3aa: CASSADRAGTGELFF

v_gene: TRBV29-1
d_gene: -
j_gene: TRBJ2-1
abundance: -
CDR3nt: TGCAGCGTTGGGGGGGTCTTGCGGATAGTCAATGAGCAGTTCTTC
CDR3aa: CSVGGVLRIVNEQFF

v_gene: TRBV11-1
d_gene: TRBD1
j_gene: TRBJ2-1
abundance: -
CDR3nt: TGTGCCAGCAGCAACCGGGACAGCTACAATGAGCAGTTCTTC
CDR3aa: CASSNRDSYNEQFF

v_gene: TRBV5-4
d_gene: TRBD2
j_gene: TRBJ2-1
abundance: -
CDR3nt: TGTGCCAGCAGCTCGCGGACTAGCGGGAGCTCCTACAATGAGCAGTTCTTC
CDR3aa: CASSSRTSGSSYNEQFF

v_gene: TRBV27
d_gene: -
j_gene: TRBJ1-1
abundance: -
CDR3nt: TGTGCCAGCAGTAAACGCACAGGCACTGAAGCTTTCTTT
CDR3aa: CASSKRTGTEAFF

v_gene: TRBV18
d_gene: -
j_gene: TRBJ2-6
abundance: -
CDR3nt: TGTGCCAGCTCACCCCTAGACAGGGACTACTCTGGGGCCAACGTCCTGACTTTC
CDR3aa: CASSPLDRDYSGANVLTF

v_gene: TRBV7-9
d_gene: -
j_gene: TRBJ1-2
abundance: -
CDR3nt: TGTGCCAGCAGCTTGGGGACCGTCTATGGCTACACCTTC
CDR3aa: CASSLGTVYGYTF

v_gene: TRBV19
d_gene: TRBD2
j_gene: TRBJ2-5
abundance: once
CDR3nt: TGTGCCAGTAGTAGACTAGCGGGAGGAGAGACCCAGTACTTC
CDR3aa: CASSRLAGGETQYF

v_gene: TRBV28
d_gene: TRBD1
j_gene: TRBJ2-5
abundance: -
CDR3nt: TGTGCCAGCAGGTCACCTCCGGGACAGGGGGCGCGACAAGAGACCCAGTACTTC
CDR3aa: CASRSPPGQGARQETQYF

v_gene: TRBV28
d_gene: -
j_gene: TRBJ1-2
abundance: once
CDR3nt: TGTGCCAGCAGTTTAGGGGGGACCTTCGCCGGCTACACCTTC
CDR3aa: CASSLGGTFAGYTF